Listed below are T cell receptor beta chains from one sample, sequenced in a study of Graves' ophthalmopathy and Graves' hyperthyroidism. MiXCR, run by TCRdb on the multiplex PCR reads, gives a single entry per CDR3 protein. The data hold 660,000 or so distinct CDR3 sequences, with about two fifths observed a single time. The sequenced material came from peripheral blood. The receptors stem from an adult man with Graves' ophthalmopathy. The CDR3 runs from the conserved cysteine through the conserved F or W. Each record gives: J gene, V gene, clone size, D gene, CDR3 protein, CDR3 DNA. D genes are given only for firm matches. Clone size, where shown, is once, few, many, or a class for clones that have expanded.

TRBJ1-5 TRBV2 many TRBD1 CASSQGQGAFSQPQHF TGTGCCAGCAGTCAAGGACAGGGGGCATTTTCCCAGCCCCAGCATTTT
TRBJ2-5 TRBV15 NA NA CATSRDPRGTQYF TGTGCCACCAGCAGGGACCCTAGAGGGACCCAGTACTTC
TRBJ1-5 TRBV12-3/TRBV12-4 few NA CASRKTGNSNQPQHF TGTGCCAGCAGAAAAACAGGGAATAGCAATCAGCCCCAGCATTTT
TRBJ2-3 TRBV5-5 NA NA CASSDLDGPGDTQYF TGTGCCAGCAGTGACTTGGACGGCCCCGGGGATACGCAGTATTTT
TRBJ1-4 TRBV12-3/TRBV12-4 NA TRBD1 CASSFWGPGQTTNEKLFF TGTGCCAGCAGTTTCTGGGGACCGGGACAGACAACTAATGAAAAACTGTTTTTT
TRBJ1-1 TRBV4-3 many TRBD1 CASSQGQGTGAFF TGCGCCAGCAGCCAGGGACAGGGGACTGGGGCTTTCTTT
TRBJ2-2 TRBV2 NA TRBD2 CASSLSGRATGELFF TGTGCCAGCAGTCTTAGCGGGAGGGCCACCGGGGAGCTGTTTTTT
TRBJ2-5 TRBV7-4 NA NA CASSPRSGGYVETQYF TGTGCCAGCAGCCCCAGGTCAGGGGGGTATGTGGAGACCCAGTACTTC
TRBJ2-7 TRBV5-6 few NA CASSLVLGVDEQYF TGTGCCAGCAGCTTGGTTCTGGGAGTCGACGAGCAGTACTTC
TRBJ1-2 TRBV7-9 many NA CASSYTRGGYTF TGTGCCAGCAGCTATACCAGGGGTGGCTACACCTTC
TRBJ1-2 TRBV11-3 many NA CASSLSPSNYGYTF TGTGCCAGCAGCTTATCGCCCAGTAACTATGGCTACACCTTC
TRBJ2-2 TRBV7-9 NA NA CASSLSDSGGELFF TGTGCCAGCAGCTTATCGGATTCGGGTGGGGAGCTGTTTTTT
TRBJ2-2 TRBV10-3 NA TRBD1 CAISPGQTNTGELFF TGTGCCATCAGCCCGGGACAGACGAACACCGGGGAGCTGTTTTTT
TRBJ2-3 TRBV29-1 few NA CSEQGDGPTDTQYF TGCAGCGAGCAGGGAGACGGCCCCACAGATACGCAGTATTTT
TRBJ1-2 TRBV27 many NA CASSSGNGYTF TGTGCCAGCAGCTCCGGAAATGGCTACACCTTC
TRBJ2-1 TRBV24-1 NA TRBD2 CATSPSGTYNEQFF TGTGCCACCAGCCCTAGCGGCACCTACAATGAGCAGTTCTTC
TRBJ2-7 TRBV10-3 many NA CAISVDIAYEQYF TGTGCCATCAGCGTGGACATTGCCTACGAGCAGTACTTC
TRBJ2-3 TRBV24-1 NA NA CATSPSPDTQYF TGTGCCACCAGTCCCTCACCAGATACGCAGTATTTT
TRBJ2-3 TRBV10-3 few NA CAISVRGDTQYF TGTGCCATCAGTGTACGGGGGGATACGCAGTATTTT
TRBJ1-1 TRBV5-1 NA NA CASSLEGELGEAFF TGCGCCAGCAGCTTGGAGGGGGAACTGGGTGAAGCTTTCTTT
TRBJ2-7 TRBV20-1 NA TRBD2 CSADTQAGGHIYEQYF TGCAGTGCTGATACCCAAGCGGGGGGGCATATCTACGAGCAGTACTTC
TRBJ2-3 TRBV7-2 once NA CASSLEAADTQYF TGTGCCAGCAGCTTAGAGGCGGCAGATACGCAGTATTTT
TRBJ1-5 TRBV18 few TRBD1 CASSATGSNQPQHF TGTGCCAGCTCAGCGACAGGGAGCAATCAGCCCCAGCATTTT
TRBJ1-2 TRBV5-5 many NA CASSPEGRDYGYTF TGTGCCAGCAGCCCAGAAGGAAGGGACTATGGCTACACCTTC
TRBJ1-2 TRBV11-2 many NA CASSVDLGTGRNPYGYTF TGTGCCAGCAGCGTAGACCTAGGCACAGGCCGCAATCCCTATGGCTACACCTTC
TRBJ2-7 TRBV9 many NA CASSVGPAPPDEQYF TGTGCCAGCAGCGTAGGTCCGGCGCCTCCCGACGAGCAGTACTTC
TRBJ2-1 TRBV11-1 once NA CASSSRVGGEQFF TGTGCCAGCAGCTCCAGGGTTGGGGGTGAGCAGTTCTTC
TRBJ2-5 TRBV7-9 many TRBD2 CASSLTGREGTQYF TGTGCCAGCAGCCTCACGGGGCGGGAGGGGACCCAGTACTTC
TRBJ1-1 TRBV10-3 NA TRBD1 CASSYSRTGKSEAFF TGTGCCAGCAGTTACTCCCGGACAGGGAAATCTGAAGCTTTCTTT
TRBJ2-1 TRBV7-9 once NA CASSLTRNEQFF TGTGCCAGCAGCCTGACTAGGAATGAGCAGTTCTTC
TRBJ2-5 TRBV2 many NA CASSEYYSKYF TGTGCCAGCAGTGAATACTATTCAAAGTACTTC
TRBJ1-1 TRBV5-1 many NA CASSLWGANTEAFF TGCGCCAGCAGCTTGTGGGGCGCTAACACTGAAGCTTTCTTT
TRBJ2-5 TRBV12-3/TRBV12-4 NA TRBD2 CASSYMAGAGETQYF TGTGCCAGCAGTTACATGGCGGGAGCGGGAGAGACCCAGTACTTC
TRBJ1-5 TRBV15 NA NA CATSSYGLSQPQHF TGTGCCACCAGCAGTTATGGGCTAAGTCAGCCCCAGCATTTT
TRBJ1-6 TRBV5-6 NA TRBD1 CASSFGTVGSPLHF TGTGCCAGCAGCTTCGGGACAGTCGGATCACCCCTCCACTTT
TRBJ1-2 TRBV29-1 NA NA CSVEGGLGHGYTF TGCAGCGTTGAAGGCGGACTGGGCCATGGCTACACCTTC
TRBJ1-2 TRBV12-5 few NA CASGLVPGSAAGYGYTF TGTGCTAGTGGTTTGGTACCCGGCTCGGCGGCGGGCTATGGCTACACCTTC
TRBJ1-6 TRBV5-1 many TRBD1 CASSYLGTEYNSPLHF TGCGCCAGCAGCTACCTCGGGACAGAGTATAATTCACCCCTCCACTTT
TRBJ2-1 TRBV10-2 NA TRBD2 CASRDGLGEQFF TGCGCCAGCAGAGACGGACTAGGTGAGCAGTTCTTC
TRBJ1-5 TRBV9 few NA CASSQVLGTNQPQHF TGCGCCAGCAGCCAAGTTCTGGGGACCAATCAGCCCCAGCATTTT
TRBJ1-6 TRBV20-1 NA NA CSARVGARRSPLHF TGCAGTGCTAGAGTCGGGGCGCGAAGATCACCCCTCCACTTT
TRBJ2-1 TRBV29-1 NA NA CSVEEQEYNEQFF TGCAGCGTTGAGGAGCAGGAATACAATGAGCAGTTCTTC
TRBJ1-5 TRBV2 many NA CASSEWGMGQPQHF TGTGCCAGCAGTGAGTGGGGGATGGGTCAGCCCCAGCATTTT
TRBJ1-1 TRBV11-1 NA NA CARRPGHQNTEAFF TGTGCTAGGAGACCGGGACATCAGAACACTGAAGCTTTCTTT
TRBJ1-4 TRBV29-1 NA TRBD1 CSSSYRDSNEKLFF TGCAGCAGTTCCTACCGGGACAGTAATGAAAAACTGTTTTTT
TRBJ2-5 TRBV10-3 many NA CASRDGVTQYF TGTGCCAGCAGAGATGGAGTGACCCAGTACTTC
TRBJ2-5 TRBV10-3 once TRBD2 CAISESPGAGVQETQYF TGTGCCATCAGTGAGTCGCCGGGAGCGGGAGTACAAGAGACCCAGTACTTC
TRBJ1-6 TRBV25-1 NA NA CTSRAGGQGNSPLHF TGTACCAGCAGAGCCGGGGGGCAGGGGAATTCACCCCTCCACTTT
TRBJ1-2 TRBV7-9 many NA CASRSDSYGYTF TGTGCCAGCAGATCTGACAGCTATGGCTACACCTTC
TRBJ2-2 TRBV10-3 NA NA CATRTGGPSNTGELFF TGTGCCACCCGGACCGGGGGGCCCTCGAACACCGGGGAGCTGTTTTTT
TRBJ1-2 TRBV7-9 NA NA CAGSGTGYGYTF TGTGCCGGCAGCGGGACTGGTTATGGCTACACCTTC
TRBJ1-2 TRBV9 many TRBD1 CASSVGQLYGYTF TGTGCCAGCAGCGTGGGACAGCTCTATGGCTACACCTTC
TRBJ1-2 TRBV29-1 NA NA CSVEDPGRSGYTF TGCAGCGTTGAAGATCCGGGGCGCTCTGGCTACACCTTC